These T cell receptor beta chains were read from a single sample in a study of T-cell reconstitution after alpha-beta-depleted transplantation in children. TCRdb used MiXCR to reprocess the PCR reads, holding one entry per CDR3 protein. Of about 300,000 distinct CDR3 sequences listed, around a tenth are singletons. The specimen comprised PBMCs, sampled before TCRalphabeta/CD19-depleted stem cell transplant. The receptors shown here come from a boy younger than two with acute myeloid leukemia, due to receive a stem cell transplant. Both conserved end residues are part of each CDR3. D genes are given only for firm matches. For some rows the clone size is stated as once, few or many, or as a class when expanded; others skip it.

TRBJ2-7 many TRBD2 TRBV28 CASSLVLAGEGNYEQYF TGTGCCAGCAGTTTGGTCCTAGCGGGAGAGGGAAACTACGAGCAGTACTTC
TRBJ2-1 few NA TRBV9 CASSVGVGTGDEQFF TGTGCCAGCAGCGTAGGGGTCGGGACCGGAGATGAGCAGTTCTTC
TRBJ1-3 few NA TRBV4-3 CASKDPSRSGNTIYF TGCGCCAGCAAGGACCCTTCAAGGTCAGGAAACACCATATATTTT
TRBJ2-1 many TRBD2 TRBV5-1 CASSPLGGSNEQFF TGCGCCAGCAGCCCCCTCGGCGGGAGCAATGAGCAGTTCTTC
TRBJ1-1 many TRBD1 TRBV9 CASSGGQGLAFF TGTGCCAGCAGCGGAGGACAGGGGTTAGCTTTCTTT
TRBJ1-2 many NA TRBV20-1 CSALQGPTLTNYGYTF TGCAGTGCTTTACAGGGACCGACCCTAACTAACTATGGCTACACCTTC
TRBJ2-4 many TRBD1 TRBV5-1 CASSLAGQMAKNIQYF TGCGCCAGCAGCTTGGCGGGACAGATGGCCAAAAACATTCAGTACTTC
TRBJ2-3 NA NA TRBV12-3/TRBV12-4 CAISLVGGLTDTQYF TGTGCCATCAGTTTGGTCGGGGGGCTAACAGATACGCAGTATTTT
TRBJ2-4 NA NA TRBV28 CASTDTVTGAKNIQYF TGTGCCAGCACGGACACCGTCACAGGAGCCAAAAACATTCAGTACTTC
TRBJ1-1 NA NA TRBV11-2 CASSLILDRIGRNTEAFF TGTGCCAGCAGCTTAATACTCGACAGGATCGGGAGGAACACTGAAGCTTTCTTT
TRBJ2-7 NA TRBD2 TRBV28 CASSNSGGAGEQYF TGTGCCAGCAGTAATAGCGGGGGCGCGGGGGAGCAGTACTTC
TRBJ1-1 few TRBD1 TRBV3-1 CASSHADRTEAFF TGTGCCAGCAGCCACGCGGACAGGACTGAAGCTTTCTTT
TRBJ1-1 many TRBD1 TRBV27 CASRFRQGTEAFF TGTGCCAGCAGGTTTCGACAGGGTACTGAAGCTTTCTTT
TRBJ2-5 many NA TRBV9 CASSVGVGQETQYF TGTGCCAGCAGCGTAGGGGTCGGACAAGAGACCCAGTACTTC
TRBJ2-7 many TRBD1 TRBV7-9 CASRPWTGRTYEQYF TGTGCCAGCAGACCCTGGACAGGGCGGACCTACGAGCAGTACTTC
TRBJ2-3 few TRBD2 TRBV24-1 CATSDLRTSGGRTDTQYF TGTGCCACCAGTGATTTAAGGACTAGCGGGGGCCGCACAGATACGCAGTATTTT
TRBJ1-6 many NA TRBV6-5 CASSYGGVNSPLHF TGTGCCAGCAGTTATGGAGGGGTAAATTCACCCCTCCACTTT
TRBJ2-1 many NA TRBV29-1 CSVGFGSYNEQFF TGCAGCGTCGGCTTCGGCTCCTACAATGAGCAGTTCTTC
TRBJ1-5 few NA TRBV6-2/TRBV6-3 CASTPKGGSNQPQHF TGTGCCAGCACCCCGAAGGGGGGGAGCAATCAGCCCCAGCATTTT
TRBJ2-1 many TRBD2 TRBV20-1 CSARTSGTLRSYNEQFF TGCAGTGCTAGAACTAGCGGGACTCTTCGCTCCTACAATGAGCAGTTCTTC
TRBJ1-2 NA NA TRBV9 CASSAHPSTDYGYTF TGTGCCAGCAGCGCCCACCCCTCGACGGACTATGGCTACACCTTC
TRBJ2-5 many TRBD1 TRBV5-1 CASSYGQGQETQYF TGCGCCAGCAGTTATGGACAGGGTCAAGAGACCCAGTACTTC
TRBJ2-5 many NA TRBV9 CASSVSRSQETQYF TGTGCCAGCAGCGTAAGTCGATCCCAAGAGACCCAGTACTTC
TRBJ1-1 many NA TRBV7-8 CASSVSDMNTEAFF TGTGCCAGCAGCGTCAGTGATATGAACACTGAAGCTTTCTTT
TRBJ1-2 many NA TRBV28 CASSLDHNYGYTF TGTGCCAGCAGTTTAGACCATAACTATGGCTACACCTTC
TRBJ2-1 NA NA TRBV7-3 CASSLRTGRDSYNEQFF TGTGCCAGCAGCTTAAGGACAGGGAGGGACTCCTACAATGAGCAGTTCTTC
TRBJ2-1 few TRBD2 TRBV12-3/TRBV12-4 CASSSLAGGPNEQFF TGTGCCAGCAGTTCACTAGCGGGGGGGCCAAATGAGCAGTTCTTC
TRBJ2-5 many TRBD1 TRBV25-1 CASSEGTGHQETQYF TGTGCCAGCAGTGAAGGGACAGGGCATCAAGAGACCCAGTACTTC
TRBJ2-2 many NA TRBV5-1 CASSWGLLLTGELFF TGCGCCAGCAGCTGGGGACTTCTTCTCACCGGGGAGCTGTTTTTT
TRBJ2-5 many NA TRBV11-2 CASSLRAGKETQYF TGTGCCAGCAGCTTACGCGCGGGAAAAGAGACCCAGTACTTC
TRBJ2-3 many TRBD2 TRBV5-4 CASSRTSGPTDTQYF TGTGCCAGCAGCAGAACTAGCGGCCCCACAGATACGCAGTATTTT
TRBJ2-7 NA NA TRBV19 CATRGGEGYEQYF TGTGCCACCAGGGGGGGAGAGGGGTACGAGCAGTACTTC